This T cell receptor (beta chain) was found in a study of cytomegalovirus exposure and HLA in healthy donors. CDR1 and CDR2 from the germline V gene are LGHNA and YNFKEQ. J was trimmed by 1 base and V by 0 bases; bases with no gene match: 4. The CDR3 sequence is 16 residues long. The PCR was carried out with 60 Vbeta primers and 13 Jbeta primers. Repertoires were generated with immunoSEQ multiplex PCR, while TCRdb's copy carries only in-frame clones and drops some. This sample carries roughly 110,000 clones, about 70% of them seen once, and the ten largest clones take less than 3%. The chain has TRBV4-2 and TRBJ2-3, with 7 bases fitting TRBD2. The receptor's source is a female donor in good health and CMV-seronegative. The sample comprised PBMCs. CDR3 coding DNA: TGTGCCAGCAGCCAAGAGGGCGGGAGCGGCACAGATACGCAGTATTTT. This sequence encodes CASSQEGGSGTDTQYF.